The rows below give T cell receptor beta chains drawn from one sample of a study of cytomegalovirus exposure and HLA in healthy donors. TCRdb keeps only in-frame clones here, not all; method: immunoSEQ multiplex PCR. The sample has more than 95,000 clones, over 60% seen once; the top ten hold about 3.5%. Sample: PBMCs. The receptors stem from a man aged 25 to 45 in good health and CMV-seronegative. Each CDR3 is given with its conserved first and last residue. D genes are given only for firm matches. Clone size is not always given. Where it is, it says once, few, many or a class for expanded clones.

>TRBD1|NA|TRBJ2-1|15|TRBV5-1
CASSRTGSSYNEQFF
TGCGCCAGCAGCCGGACAGGGTCCTCCTACAATGAGCAGTTCTTC
>NA|NA|TRBJ2-5|16|TRBV6-6
CASSAPLGGGRETQYF
TGTGCCAGCAGTGCCCCCTTAGGGGGGGGGAGAGAGACCCAGTACTTC
>NA|few|TRBJ1-2|12|TRBV28
CASGGGNYGYTF
TGTGCCTCCGGCGGAGGAAACTATGGCTACACCTTC
>NA|NA|TRBJ1-2|12|TRBV6-5
CASKQGELGYTF
TGTGCCAGCAAACAGGGCGAGCTCGGCTACACCTTC
>NA|NA|TRBJ1-5|15|TRBV28
CASSLPDLGNQPQHF
TGTGCCAGCAGTTTACCCGACTTGGGCAATCAGCCCCAGCATTTT
>TRBD1|NA|TRBJ1-1|16|TRBV13
CASSPPPGGFNTEAFF
TGTGCCAGCAGCCCCCCCCCAGGGGGCTTTAACACTGAAGCTTTCTTT
>NA|NA|TRBJ2-7|13|TRBV5-1
CASSLKPNYEQYF
TGCGCCAGCAGCTTGAAACCGAACTACGAGCAGTACTTC
>TRBD1|NA|TRBJ1-5|14|TRBV7-9
CASSLDRGDQPQHF
TGTGCCAGCAGCTTGGACAGGGGGGATCAGCCCCAGCATTTT
>TRBD1|once|TRBJ2-7|15|TRBV9
CASSAGTGGKDEQYF
TGTGCCAGCAGCGCCGGGACAGGGGGGAAAGACGAGCAGTACTTC
>NA|NA|TRBJ1-1|12|TRBV5-4
CASSAGNTEAFF
TGTGCCAGCAGCGCAGGGAACACTGAAGCTTTCTTT
>NA|NA|TRBJ1-2|14|TRBV7-2
CASSLGTDNYGYTF
TGTGCCAGCAGCTTAGGGACAGATAACTATGGCTACACCTTC
>TRBD1|NA|TRBJ1-6|15|TRBV2
CASTKTGAGNSPLHF
TGTGCCAGCACCAAAACAGGGGCGGGTAATTCACCCCTCCACTTT
>NA|NA|TRBJ1-6|11|TRBV28
CASTGGAPLHF
TGTGCCAGCACCGGAGGGGCACCCCTCCACTTT
>NA|NA|TRBJ1-2|12|TRBV5-5
CASSFNIDGYTF
TGTGCCAGCAGCTTCAACATCGATGGCTACACCTTC
>TRBD1|once|TRBJ1-2|17|TRBV28
CATSITRTGGSNYGYTF
TGTGCCACCTCCATCACCCGGACAGGGGGATCTAACTATGGCTACACCTTC
>NA|NA|TRBJ2-7|15|TRBV15
CATSRQTGLSYEQYF
TGTGCCACCAGCAGACAGACAGGTCTCTCCTACGAGCAGTACTTC
>NA|once|TRBJ1-2|13|TRBV4-2
CASSQGTAYGYTF
TGTGCCAGCAGCCAAGGGACAGCCTATGGCTACACCTTC
>TRBD1|NA|TRBJ1-5|13|TRBV5-6
CASSRDRAQPQHF
TGTGCCAGCAGCCGGGACAGGGCTCAGCCCCAGCATTTT
>TRBD1|NA|TRBJ1-5|18|TRBV19
CASRAAPGTGGSNQPQHF
TGTGCCAGTAGGGCTGCTCCCGGGACAGGGGGTAGCAATCAGCCCCAGCATTTT
>NA|NA|TRBJ2-1|15|TRBV6-6
CASSYSFVASDEQFF
TGTGCCAGCAGTTACTCGTTCGTGGCTAGCGATGAGCAGTTCTTC
>TRBD1|NA|TRBJ2-5|13|TRBV5-1
CASSPGQGETQYF
TGCGCCAGCAGCCCGGGACAGGGAGAGACCCAGTACTTC
>NA|NA|TRBJ1-6|14|TRBV7-7
CASSLNRSNSPLHF
TGTGCCAGCAGCTTAAACAGGTCGAATTCACCCCTCCACTTT
>TRBD1|NA|TRBJ2-1|16|TRBV7-9
CASSRVGTGAANEQFF
TGTGCCAGCAGCCGAGTCGGGACAGGGGCGGCGAATGAGCAGTTCTTC
>NA|NA|TRBJ1-2|10|TRBV7-9
CASSSVLVDF
TGTGCCAGCAGCTCCGTTCTAGTGGACTTC
>NA|NA|TRBJ2-5|13|TRBV18
CASSPRGTETQYF
TGTGCCAGCTCACCAAGGGGGACGGAGACCCAGTACTTC
>NA|NA|TRBJ1-1|12|TRBV23-1
CASRTVGTEAFF
TGCGCCAGCAGAACAGTTGGAACTGAAGCTTTCTTT
>TRBD1|NA|TRBJ1-6|17|TRBV4-2
CASSQSRATGGNSPLHF
TGTGCCAGCAGCCAATCCCGAGCGACAGGGGGTAATTCACCCCTCCACTTT
>NA|NA|TRBJ2-5|12|TRBV7-9
CSSSLPAETQYF
TGTTCCAGCAGCTTGCCAGCGGAGACCCAGTACTTC
>TRBD1|few|TRBJ1-2|15|TRBV7-2
CASSLATGDYYGYTF
TGTGCCAGCAGCTTAGCAACAGGGGATTACTATGGCTACACCTTC
>NA|few|TRBJ1-1|13|TRBV7-6
CASSLGQNTEAFF
TGTGCCAGCAGCTTAGGGCAGAACACTGAAGCTTTCTTT
>NA|NA|TRBJ1-2|15|TRBV6-5
CASSYRQEVHYGYTF
TGTGCCAGCAGTTACCGGCAGGAGGTTCACTATGGCTACACCTTC
>TRBD2|NA|TRBJ2-5|13|TRBV30
CAWSVLAGPTQYF
TGTGCCTGGAGTGTACTAGCGGGGCCGACCCAGTACTTC
>NA|NA|TRBJ2-7|15|TRBV5-6
CASSSYGTGSYEQYF
TGTGCCAGCAGCTCCTACGGGACTGGTTCCTACGAGCAGTACTTC
>NA|few|TRBJ1-5|15|TRBV27
CASSHSVTGDQPQHF
TGTGCCAGCAGTCACTCGGTCACGGGAGATCAGCCCCAGCATTTT
>NA|NA|TRBJ1-5|15|TRBV18
CASSGGGGSSQPQHF
TGTGCCAGCTCAGGAGGGGGGGGGTCGTCTCAGCCCCAGCATTTT
>NA|few|TRBJ1-2|15|TRBV7-3
CASSLDYGVQVCYTF
TGTGCCAGCAGCTTAGACTACGGGGTTCAGGTTTGTTACACCTTC
>TRBD1|NA|TRBJ2-1|15|TRBV5-1
CASSLVQGAPNEQFF
TGCGCCAGCAGCTTGGTACAGGGGGCCCCCAATGAGCAGTTCTTC
>NA|NA|TRBJ2-7|14|TRBV10-3
CAIRADSSSYEQYF
TGTGCCATCAGGGCGGACAGCAGCTCCTACGAGCAGTACTTC
>TRBD2|NA|TRBJ2-5|14|TRBV29-1
CSVRGRGGWETQYF
TGCAGCGTCCGTGGGCGGGGGGGTTGGGAGACCCAGTACTTC
>NA|NA|TRBJ2-7|14|TRBV27
CASSLSGTPGEQYF
TGTGCCAGCAGTTTATCGGGGACACCGGGGGAGCAGTACTTC
>NA|NA|TRBJ1-5|15|TRBV15
CATSRERTQYQPQHF
TGTGCCACCAGCAGGGAACGGACTCAGTATCAGCCCCAGCATTTT
>NA|NA|TRBJ2-1|16|TRBV28
CASRPNYAGFYNEQFF
TGTGCCAGCAGGCCTAACTACGCGGGGTTTTACAATGAGCAGTTCTTC
>NA|NA|TRBJ2-1|16|TRBV5-6
CASTLSRGRAFSEQFF
TGTGCCAGCACCCTGAGTAGGGGGAGGGCCTTCTCTGAGCAGTTCTTC